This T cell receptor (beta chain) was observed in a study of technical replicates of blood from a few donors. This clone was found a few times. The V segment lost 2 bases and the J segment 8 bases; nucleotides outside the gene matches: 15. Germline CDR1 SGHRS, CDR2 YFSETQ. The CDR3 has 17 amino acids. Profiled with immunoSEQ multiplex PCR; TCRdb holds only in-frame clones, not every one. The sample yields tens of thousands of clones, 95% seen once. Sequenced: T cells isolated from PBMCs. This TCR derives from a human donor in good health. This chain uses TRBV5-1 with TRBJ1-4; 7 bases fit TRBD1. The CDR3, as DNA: TGCGCCAGCAGCTTTGGACAGGTGGGGGTTATGGGGGAAAAACTGTTTTTT. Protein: CASSFGQVGVMGEKLFF.